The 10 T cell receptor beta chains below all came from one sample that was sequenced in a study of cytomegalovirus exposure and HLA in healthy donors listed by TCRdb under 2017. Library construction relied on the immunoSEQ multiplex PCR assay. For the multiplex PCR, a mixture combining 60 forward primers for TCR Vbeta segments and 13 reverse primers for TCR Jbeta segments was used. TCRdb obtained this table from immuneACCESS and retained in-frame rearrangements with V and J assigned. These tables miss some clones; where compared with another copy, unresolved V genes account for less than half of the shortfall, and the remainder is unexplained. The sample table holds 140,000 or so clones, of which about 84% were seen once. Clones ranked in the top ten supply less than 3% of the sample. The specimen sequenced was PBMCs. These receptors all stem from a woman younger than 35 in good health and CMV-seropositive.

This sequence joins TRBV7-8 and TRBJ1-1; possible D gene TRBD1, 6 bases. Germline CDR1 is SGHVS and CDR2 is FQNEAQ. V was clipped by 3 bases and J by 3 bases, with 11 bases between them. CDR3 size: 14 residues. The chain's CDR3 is CASSFFPGDTEAFF. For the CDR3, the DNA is TGTGCCAGCAGCTTCTTCCCAGGGGACACTGAAGCTTTCTTT.

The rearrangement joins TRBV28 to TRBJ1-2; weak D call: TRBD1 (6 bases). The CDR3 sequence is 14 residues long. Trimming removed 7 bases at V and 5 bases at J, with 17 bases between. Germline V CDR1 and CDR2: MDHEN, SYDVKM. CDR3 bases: TGTGCCAGCAACATTGGGGGGGCGCGGTATGGCTACACCTTC. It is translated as CASNIGGARYGYTF.

The CDR3 DNA sequence: TGTGCCAGCAGGCAAGGACAGGACTATGGCTACACCTTC. Residues: CASRQGQDYGYTF. This chain links TRBV2 with TRBJ1-2; 7 bases match TRBD1. V shed 6 bases, J shed 3 bases, and the junction held 4 bases outside the gene matches. This CDR3 contains 13 residues. Germline V CDR1 and CDR2: SNHLY, FYNNEI.

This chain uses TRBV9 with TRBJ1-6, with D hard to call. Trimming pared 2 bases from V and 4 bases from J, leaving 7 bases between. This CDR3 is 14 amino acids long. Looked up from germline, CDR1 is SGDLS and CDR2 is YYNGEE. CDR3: CASSVELYNSPLHF. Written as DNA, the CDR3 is TGTGCCAGCAGCGTTGAGCTATATAATTCACCCCTCCACTTT.

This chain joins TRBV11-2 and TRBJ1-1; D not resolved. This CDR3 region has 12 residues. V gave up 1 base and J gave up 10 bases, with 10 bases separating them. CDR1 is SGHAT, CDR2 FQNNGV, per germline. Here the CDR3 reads CASSLARRGAFF. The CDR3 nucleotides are TGTGCCAGCAGCTTAGCAAGACGGGGAGCTTTCTTT.

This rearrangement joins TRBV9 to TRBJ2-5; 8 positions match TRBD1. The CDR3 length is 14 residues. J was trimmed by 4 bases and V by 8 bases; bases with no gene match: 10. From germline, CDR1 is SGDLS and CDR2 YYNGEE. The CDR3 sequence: CASKTGTGLETQYF. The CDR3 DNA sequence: TGTGCCAGTAAGACAGGGACAGGCTTAGAGACCCAGTACTTC. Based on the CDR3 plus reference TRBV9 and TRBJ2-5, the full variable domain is DSGVTQTPKHLITATGQRVTLRCSPRSGDLSVYWYQQSLDQGLQFLIQYYNGEERAKGNILERFSAQQFPDLHSELNLSSLELGDSALYFCASKTGTGLETQYFGPGTRLLVL.

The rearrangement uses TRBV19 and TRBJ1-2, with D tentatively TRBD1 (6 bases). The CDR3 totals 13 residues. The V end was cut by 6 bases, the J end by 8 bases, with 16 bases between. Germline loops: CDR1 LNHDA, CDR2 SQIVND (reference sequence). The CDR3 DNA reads TGTGCCAGTAGCAATACAGGGATTTACGGCTACACCTTC. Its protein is CASSNTGIYGYTF.

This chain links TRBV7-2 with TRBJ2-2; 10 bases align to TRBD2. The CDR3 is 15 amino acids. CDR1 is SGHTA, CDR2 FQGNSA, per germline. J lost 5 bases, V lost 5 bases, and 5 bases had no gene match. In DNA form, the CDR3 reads TGTGCCAGCAGCCCCTTAGCGGGGGGTACCGGGGAGCTGTTTTTT. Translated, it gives CASSPLAGGTGELFF.

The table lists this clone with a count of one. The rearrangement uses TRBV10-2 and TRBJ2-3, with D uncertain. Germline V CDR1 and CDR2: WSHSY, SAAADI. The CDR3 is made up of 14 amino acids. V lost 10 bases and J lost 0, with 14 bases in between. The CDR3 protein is CATRDGTSTDTQYF. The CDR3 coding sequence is TGCGCCACCAGAGATGGCACAAGCACAGATACGCAGTATTTT.

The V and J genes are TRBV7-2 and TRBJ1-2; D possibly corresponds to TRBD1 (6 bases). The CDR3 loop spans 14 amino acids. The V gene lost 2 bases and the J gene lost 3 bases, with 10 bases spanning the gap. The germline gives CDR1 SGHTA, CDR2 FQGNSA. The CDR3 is CASSLPTGYYGYTF. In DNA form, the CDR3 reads TGTGCCAGCAGCTTACCTACAGGGTACTATGGCTACACCTTC.